Sequencing of this T cell receptor beta chain was carried out in a study of identical twins (dated by TCRdb to 2015 to 2016). In terms of the full investigation: TCR alpha and beta repertoires from monozygotic twins, unrelated adults of various ages and cord blood were deep-sequenced to test whether fetal clonotypes persist. To rule out contamination, replicate twin experiments were performed at different times with different library preparation protocols. Broad study findings and their caveats: Because the same donors could not be followed over many years, the conclusions relied on cross-sectional statistical analysis. Excess twin sharing in beta out-of-frame sequences was weaker because fewer shared sequences lowered the signal-to-noise ratio. Fewer insertions were carried by abundant cord blood beta clonotypes; a weaker similar trend was observed in young adult naive repertoires, while no such trend was observed in memory repertoires. Compared with coincidental sharing between unrelated individuals, out-of-frame TCR alpha sequences shared between twins had an excess of sequences with low generation probability. In monozygotic twins, out-of-frame TCR alpha sharing was systematically underestimated by recombination models, although the models agreed with sharing between unrelated individuals. Zero-insertion analyses could be partly confounded by invariant T cells such as MAIT and iNKT, although diverse VJ usage argued against such confounding for most clonotypes.

Receptors were amplified or captured by 5' RACE. The reads were generated on an Illumina HiSeq 2000. A universal primer binding site was introduced by template switching, and a unique molecular identifier was present in the final cDNA, enabling accurate counting of TCR cDNA molecules. Specific primers in the conserved constant-segment region were used to synthesize first-strand cDNA for the TCR alpha and beta chains. Each cDNA library was double barcoded, with a SMART-Mk sample barcode plus Illumina barcodes, to control for contamination. Two successive PCR steps introduced TruSeq adapter sequences along with Illumina sample barcodes. TCR alpha and beta cDNA libraries were sequenced on the Illumina HiSeq platform with custom primers. The study's own analysis went as follows. MiGEC processed the raw reads to extract unique molecular identifiers, while MiXCR was used to determine the CDR3 positions. For each individual, recombination models were inferred using an EM algorithm with the repgenHMM and IGoR tools. Shared clonotype analysis was performed with the tcR package in R, normalizing sharing by the product of cloneset sizes. To study raw recombination without the effects of thymic and clonal selection, out-of-frame nonproductive sequences were analyzed. The public reads were run again by TCRdb, first through fastp at Q25 and then through MiXCR, and only productive beta chains were kept. Each CDR3 protein gets just one entry, which takes the most common genes and DNA from the rows behind it. The V and J calls and clone size come from TCRdb's table, not from the authors' own analysis. This sample gives some 660,000 distinct CDR3 sequences in total; 8.6% of them show up just once. Around 0.95% of the sample rests with the top ten.

The CDR3 spans 15 residues, from the cysteine through the phenylalanine. Only the CDR3 DNA stays, 45 bases, in frame from base 1. As encoded in the germline V gene (reference sequence), CDR1 is DFQATT while CDR2 is SNEGSKA. V drops 0 bases and J drops 0 bases, leaving 9 bases in between. There are many counts of this clonotype. Its recognized antigen is unknown. The sample holds no much larger clone one base away, and base qualities are not on file. Every donor in the study was a healthy Caucasian. The twin cohort comprised three pairs of female monozygotic twins, all aged roughly 18 to 29 years. RNA for TCR libraries was isolated from peripheral blood mononuclear cells. These data were likewise used in another study, on yellow fever vaccine responses in identical twins. The second paper states: The authors reported that the T cell response to vaccination in identical twins appeared partly convergent and partly personalized. Focusing on identical twins, the study followed the T cell clones that responded to the vaccine, and did so with precision.

The sequenced sample was PBMCs. Recombination connected TRBV20-1 to TRBJ1-5; there is no confident call for the D gene. This clonotype was obtained from a woman in her late teens or twenties in good health. The DNA sequence reads TGCAGTGCTAGAGAACTGGGAAATAGCAATCAGCCCCAGCATTTT. Translated, it reads CSARELGNSNQPQHF.